This T cell receptor beta chain derives from a study of regulatory T cells in long-lasting Graves disease. Regarding time point: persistent/refractory GD, antithyroid drugs over 5 years with positive TRAb. RNA extracted from PBMCs served as the sequencing template. Of note for this clonotype: Its antigen is not identified.

Trimming cost V 1 base and J 7 bases; bases outside gene matches: 15. The CDR3 sequence is 19 residues long. The germline gives CDR1 SGHRS, CDR2 YFSETQ. To make TCR beta libraries, researchers used iRepertoire HTBI primers and Arm-PCR of CDR3 regions. Each CDR3 protein is one row after TCRdb ran MiXCR on the multiplex PCR reads. The table includes roughly 360,000 distinct CDR3 sequences, 20% to 25% detected once. Whole-study results and caveats: The persistent group shared 2,500 to 3,000 public clonotypes, more than the approximately 890 shared by new patients.

This receptor was identified in a woman between 40 and 55 years old with Graves disease. The V call is TRBV5-1, the J call TRBJ1-4, with 11 bases identical to TRBD1. The sample here was peripheral blood mononuclear cells (PBMCs), taken when the disease was refractory, from a patient treated with antithyroid drugs. The CDR3 coding sequence is TGCGCCAGCAGCTTGCCCACGGGCGGGACAGGGGGAGGACCTGAAAAACTGTTTTTT. Protein product: CASSLPTGGTGGGPEKLFF. The variable domain in full, completed from reference TRBV5-1 and TRBJ1-4, reads KAGVTQTPRYLIKTRGQQVTLSCSPISGHRSVSWYQQTPGQGLQFLFEYFSETQRNKGNFPGRFSGRQFSNSRSEMNVSTLELGDSALYLCASSLPTGGTGGGPEKLFFGSGTQLSVL.